One sample yielded the 4 T cell receptor beta chains listed below, sequenced in a study of blood T cell repertoires in COVID-19. Assay used: immunoSEQ multiplex PCR; TCRdb lists only in-frame clones, some missing. The sample has over 200,000 clones; around 84% are singletons. Sequencing was performed on PBMCs or T cells enriched from blood (not recorded which). The receptors were gathered from a man between 18 and 29 years old who had recovered from COVID-19.

The CDR3 region has the DNA TGTGCCAGCAGCTTAGTCTCTGGGACAGGTGGTACTGAAGCTTTCTTT. As protein: CASSLVSGTGGTEAFF. J is TRBJ1-1 and V is TRBV7-8; 8 bases are shared with TRBD1. In germline, CDR1 is SGHVS, CDR2 FQNEAQ. This CDR3 contains 16 residues. V shed 1 base and J 5 bases; nucleotides not matched to a gene: 9.

This clone was seen a few times. The rearrangement uses TRBV5-4 and TRBJ2-3; 16 bases map to TRBD2. Germline values: CDR1 SGHNT, CDR2 YYREEE (reference sequence). The CDR3 runs to 17 residues. Losses at the gene ends were 4 bases for V and 6 bases for J; bases not matched to a gene: 8. In DNA, the CDR3 is TGTGCCAGCAGCCGGGGACTAGCGGGAGGGGTCGATGATACGCAGTATTTT. The encoded protein is CASSRGLAGGVDDTQYF.

V gene TRBV7-2 combines with J gene TRBJ1-3; 7 bases align to TRBD1. The V and J ends lost 0 bases and 2 bases, in that order; junction bases with no gene match: 7. Germline CDR1 SGHTA, CDR2 FQGNSA. The length of the CDR3 is 17 residues. This CDR3 is CASSLATGGGPGNTIYF. The CDR3 coding sequence is TGTGCCAGCAGCTTAGCTACGGGAGGGGGCCCTGGAAACACCATATATTTT.

The chain couples TRBV4-1 to TRBJ1-2, with D perhaps TRBD1 (6 bases). This CDR3 has 13 amino acids. The germline CDR1 and CDR2 sequences are MGHRA and YSYEKL. V lost 6 bases to trimming and J lost 2 bases, with 10 bases between them. CDR3: CASRPTGNYGYTF. The DNA for the CDR3 is TGCGCCAGCAGACCCACAGGGAACTATGGCTACACCTTC.